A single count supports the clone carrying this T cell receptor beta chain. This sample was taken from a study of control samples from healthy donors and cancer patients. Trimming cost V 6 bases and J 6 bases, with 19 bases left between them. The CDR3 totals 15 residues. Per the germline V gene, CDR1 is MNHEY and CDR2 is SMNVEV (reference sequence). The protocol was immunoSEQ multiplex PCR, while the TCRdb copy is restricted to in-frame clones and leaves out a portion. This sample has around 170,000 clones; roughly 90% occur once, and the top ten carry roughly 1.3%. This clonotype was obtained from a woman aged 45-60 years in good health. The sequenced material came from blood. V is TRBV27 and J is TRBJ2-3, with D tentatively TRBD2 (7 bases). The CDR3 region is CASRSIGGRGDTQYF. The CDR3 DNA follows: TGTGCCAGCAGGAGCATAGGGGGGAGGGGGGATACGCAGTATTTT.